This T cell receptor (beta chain) was recorded in a study of T cells in Graves' hyperthyroidism and ophthalmopathy. This clonotype was seen more than once but under ten times. Extraction of PBMCs used 7.5 to 10 ml of fresh peripheral blood. Amplified regions were TCR beta CDR3 sequences from RNA transcripts. First-round RT-PCR targeting the TCR CDR3 was performed with the HTBI primer set. TCRdb processed the multiplex PCR reads anew with MiXCR; each CDR3 protein has one entry. The sample has about 560,000 distinct CDR3 sequences; 16% are singletons. The V end lost 6 bases, the J end lost 2 bases, and 20 bases lay between the germline ends. Germline values: CDR1 MDHEN, CDR2 SYDVKM. CDR3 length equals 16 residues.

The chain recombines TRBV28 with TRBJ2-7; D remains unclear. The sample comprised blood. The TCR was taken from a woman between 18 and 30 years old with Graves' hyperthyroidism. The CDR3 protein is CASSPFTWGRAYEQYF. The CDR3 DNA is TGTGCCAGCAGCCCTTTTACGTGGGGTAGGGCCTACGAGCAGTACTTC. Combining the CDR3 with reference TRBV28 and TRBJ2-7 gives the whole variable domain DVKVTQSSRYLVKRTGEKVFLECVQDMDHENMFWYRQDPGLGLRLIYFSYDVKMKEKGDIPEGYSVSREKKERFSLILESASTNQTSMYLCASSPFTWGRAYEQYFGPGTRLTVT.